This T cell receptor beta chain was obtained from a study of response to subunit inactivated influenza vaccine. CDR1 and CDR2 (germline): SNHLY, FYNNEI. This CDR3 is 15 amino acids long. The J segment lost 7 bases and the V segment lost 6 bases, leaving 13 bases of the junction unmatched. TCRdb recomputed calls from the RT-PCR reads with MiXCR, one row per CDR3 protein. The table shows a few hundred thousand distinct CDR3 sequences, with roughly 22% occurring only once. The specimen comprised PBMCs from blood, sampled about 20 months after vaccination. The receptor was derived from a man aged 45 to 75 who received an inactivated influenza vaccine. The gene calls are TRBV2 and TRBJ1-2; TRBD1 agrees at 8 bases. The CDR3 sequence is CASRLGTGASGGYTF. The DNA of the CDR3 is TGTGCCAGCAGACTCGGGACAGGCGCCTCGGGTGGCTACACCTTC.